This TCR beta chain was documented in a study of blood T cell repertoires in COVID-19. Turning to the study itself: The United States, Italy and Spain supplied acute and convalescent COVID-19 samples. In each case, the material was cDNA or gDNA derived from T cells, B-cell-depleted T cells, or PBMCs.

V lost 7 bases to trimming and J lost 5 bases, with 7 bases between them. This CDR3 region has 11 residues. The V gene's germline CDR1 is LNHDA and CDR2 SQIVND (reference sequence). As processed by the authors: The assay estimated nucleated cells by amplifying reference gene primers. Sequenced by immunoSEQ multiplex PCR; TCRdb stores in-frame clones only, minus some. That table furnishes V, J and clone size, whereas the DNA furnished D and trimming. Found here are about 92,000 clones, less than 85% of them singletons; the top ten hold over 9%. This clone was detected only once. This TCR derives from a woman aged 70-85 years with acute or convalescent COVID-19. Sequencing was done on a sample of peripheral blood. This chain uses TRBV19 with TRBJ2-3; D is undetermined. The CDR3 region is CASMNGDTQYF. The CDR3 region has the DNA TGTGCCAGTATGAACGGAGATACGCAGTATTTT.